The entry that follows covers one TCR beta chain sequence. Antigen specificity is unknown. CDR1 and CDR2 from the germline V gene are MDHEN and SYDVKM. V was clipped by 2 bases and J by 3 bases, with 11 bases between them. The CDR3 contains 14 residues. The sample belongs to a study of cytomegalovirus exposure and HLA in healthy donors. Findings and caveats of the study: About 90% or about 30% of the time was how often most TCR beta V segments were productive, according to an earlier analysis. In the analysis, some V segments, TRBV6-2 and TRBV6-3 included, were excluded as indistinguishable. As was reported, the HLA-A and HLA-B alleles of most subjects were accurately predicted from TCR beta sequences.

This PCR relied on a set of 60 Vbeta primers and 13 Jbeta primers. The table came from immunoSEQ multiplex PCR; TCRdb's copy has only in-frame clones and leaves some out. The sample carries 120,000 or so clones, around 84% recorded once. This receptor was obtained from a woman in her thirties or forties in good health and CMV-seronegative. The sequenced material came from PBMCs. The rearrangement links TRBV28 to TRBJ2-7, with D possibly TRBD1 on 6 matching bases. The chain's CDR3 is CASSLTGTNYEQYF. The CDR3 DNA follows: TGTGCCAGCAGTTTAACAGGGACAAACTACGAGCAGTACTTC.